These T cell receptor beta chains were read from a single sample in a study of T cells in Graves' hyperthyroidism and ophthalmopathy. TCRdb analysed the multiplex PCR reads with MiXCR anew, one entry per CDR3 protein. The sample has roughly 520,000 distinct CDR3 sequences, approximately 25% seen once; the top ten hold about 11%. The source material was blood. The receptors here all came from a woman in her twenties or thirties with Graves' ophthalmopathy. Both conserved end residues are part of each CDR3. D genes are given only for firm matches. The size entry is marked missing in some rows and otherwise reads once, few, many or a size class.

>many|TRBV28|TRBD1|TRBJ1-2
CASSWDRPNYGYTF
TGTGCCAGCAGTTGGGACAGGCCTAACTATGGCTACACCTTC
>NA|TRBV12-3/TRBV12-4|NA|TRBJ1-5
CASSLLGWQPNQPQHF
TGTGCCAGCAGTTTGCTAGGGTGGCAGCCGAATCAGCCCCAGCATTTT
>many|TRBV5-1|NA|TRBJ1-1
CASRESQNTEAFF
TGCGCCAGCAGGGAAAGTCAGAACACTGAAGCTTTCTTT
>NA|TRBV15|TRBD2|TRBJ2-7
CATSLRASGRGALYEQYF
TGTGCCACCTCCCTTAGGGCTAGCGGGAGAGGGGCCTTGTACGAGCAGTACTTC
>NA|TRBV5-1|TRBD1|TRBJ2-5
CASSSPSTRTGGSEETQYF
TGCGCCAGCAGCTCGCCCAGCACTAGGACAGGGGGGAGCGAGGAGACCCAGTACTTC
>many|TRBV20-1|NA|TRBJ1-1
CSASGRVRVNTEAFF
TGCAGTGCTAGTGGCAGGGTGAGAGTGAACACTGAAGCTTTCTTT
>few|TRBV18|NA|TRBJ2-5
CASSPAGSETQYF
TGTGCCAGCTCCCCAGCAGGTTCAGAGACCCAGTACTTC
>few|TRBV11-1|NA|TRBJ1-4
CASSLPGESNEKLFF
TGTGCCAGCAGCCTTCCAGGGGAAAGTAATGAAAAACTGTTTTTT
>many|TRBV14|TRBD1|TRBJ2-7
CASSQTLTGVSSYEQYF
TGTGCCAGCAGCCAAACCTTGACAGGGGTTAGCTCCTACGAGCAGTACTTC
>NA|TRBV5-1|NA|TRBJ1-6
CASSLGWGSNSPLHF
TGCGCCAGCAGCTTGGGATGGGGGTCGAATTCACCCCTCCACTTT
>NA|TRBV7-3|NA|TRBJ2-7
CASSLTGGRSYEQYF
TGTGCCAGCAGCTTAACCGGGGGACGGTCCTACGAGCAGTACTTC
>many|TRBV28|NA|TRBJ2-3
CASTAAGSDTQYF
TGTGCCAGCACCGCGGCAGGTTCGGATACGCAGTATTTT
>once|TRBV10-3|NA|TRBJ2-7
CAISDWASRPYEQYF
TGTGCCATCAGTGACTGGGCCTCCCGGCCCTACGAGCAGTACTTC
>NA|TRBV6-1|NA|TRBJ1-1
CASRSPRDKEAFF
TGTGCCAGCAGATCCCCCCGGGACAAGGAAGCTTTCTTT
>many|TRBV6-2/TRBV6-3|NA|TRBJ2-7
CASSYSSPPHYEQYF
TGTGCCAGCAGTTACTCCAGTCCACCCCACTACGAGCAGTACTTC
>few|TRBV27|TRBD1|TRBJ2-7
CASSLIGTGKVTYEQYF
TGTGCCAGCAGTTTAATAGGGACAGGAAAGGTTACCTACGAGCAGTACTTC
>NA|TRBV15|NA|TRBJ2-7
CATSRAAVLEQYF
TGTGCCACCAGCAGAGCGGCCGTTCTCGAGCAGTACTTC
>many|TRBV20-1|NA|TRBJ2-7
CSARGAEYEQYF
TGCAGTGCTAGGGGGGCAGAGTACGAGCAGTACTTC
>many|TRBV12-3/TRBV12-4|NA|TRBJ1-1
CASTIQGTAEAFF
TGTGCCAGCACCATACAAGGGACTGCGGAAGCTTTCTTT
>few|TRBV6-2/TRBV6-3|NA|TRBJ1-5
CASSYSFRGWRSNQPQHF
TGTGCCAGCAGTTACTCGTTTCGGGGATGGAGGAGCAATCAGCCCCAGCATTTT
>few|TRBV12-3/TRBV12-4|TRBD1|TRBJ2-7
CASSRTGNHEQYF
TGTGCCAGCTCTCGGACAGGAAACCACGAGCAGTACTTC
>few|TRBV27|NA|TRBJ1-6
CASSSGGNSPLHF
TGTGCCAGCAGTTCGGGGGGAAATTCACCCCTCCACTTT
>many|TRBV20-1|NA|TRBJ2-5
CSARVPSGVQETQYF
TGCAGTGCTAGAGTACCTTCTGGAGTTCAAGAGACCCAGTACTTC
>NA|TRBV5-1|NA|TRBJ2-5
CASSLVGVQGKETQYF
TGCGCCAGCAGCTTGGTTGGGGTACAGGGTAAAGAGACCCAGTACTTC
>NA|TRBV29-1|NA|TRBJ2-2
CSVEDEVATGELFF
TGCAGCGTTGAAGATGAGGTGGCAACCGGGGAGCTGTTTTTT
>few|TRBV29-1|TRBD2|TRBJ2-5
CSVEDLGGGPQETQYF
TGCAGCGTTGAAGATTTGGGCGGGGGGCCTCAAGAGACCCAGTACTTC
>NA|TRBV6-2/TRBV6-3|TRBD1|TRBJ1-2
CASSRTVRDRGRGAYGYTF
TGTGCCAGCAGTCGTACCGTCCGGGACAGGGGCAGAGGGGCCTATGGCTACACCTTC
>many|TRBV6-1|TRBD2|TRBJ2-5
CASSEERGLETQYF
TGTGCCAGCAGTGAAGAGCGGGGTTTGGAGACCCAGTACTTC
>NA|TRBV5-1|NA|TRBJ2-5
CATQSWGASRETQYF
TGCGCCACCCAAAGCTGGGGGGCCTCAAGAGAGACCCAGTACTTC
>many|TRBV14|TRBD1|TRBJ2-5
CASSRYTGGETQYF
TGTGCCAGCAGTCGTTATACAGGGGGGGAGACCCAGTACTTC
>few|TRBV30|NA|TRBJ1-3
CAWSAPAGTGNTIYF
TGTGCCTGGAGTGCGCCCGCGGGGACTGGAAACACCATATATTTT
>NA|TRBV29-1|NA|TRBJ2-7
CSVLDTYSYEQYF
TGCAGCGTTCTGGACACATACTCCTACGAGCAGTACTTC
>many|TRBV19|TRBD1|TRBJ1-2
CASSPDWDRNYGYTF
TGTGCCAGTAGTCCTGACTGGGACAGGAACTATGGCTACACCTTC
>few|TRBV30|NA|TRBJ1-2
CAWTLPGYGYTF
TGTGCCTGGACCCTCCCAGGGTATGGCTACACCTTC
>NA|TRBV11-2|TRBD2|TRBJ2-7
CASSLSGKRGFYEQYF
TGTGCCAGCAGCCTTTCAGGGAAGCGGGGGTTCTACGAGCAGTACTTC
>many|TRBV9|TRBD1|TRBJ1-1
CASSVGARGAHPGVTEAFF
TGTGCCAGCAGCGTAGGCGCCAGGGGGGCTCACCCTGGTGTAACTGAAGCTTTCTTT
>NA|TRBV12-3/TRBV12-4|NA|TRBJ1-2
CASSLGGAVTNYGYTF
TGTGCCAGCAGTTTAGGAGGGGCAGTAACTAACTATGGCTACACCTTC
>many|TRBV29-1|NA|TRBJ2-7
CSATGPNYEQYF
TGCAGCGCCACGGGCCCGAATTACGAGCAGTACTTC
>many|TRBV6-1|NA|TRBJ1-2
CASKAPLQGYGYTF
TGTGCCAGCAAGGCACCTCTCCAAGGCTATGGCTACACCTTC
>NA|TRBV20-1|NA|TRBJ1-2
CSRGGQANYGYTF
TGCAGCCGTGGCGGACAAGCTAACTATGGCTACACCTTC
>few|TRBV3-1|NA|TRBJ1-1
CASSETQAEAFF
TGTGCCAGCAGCGAAACGCAGGCTGAAGCTTTCTTT
>many|TRBV12-3/TRBV12-4|TRBD1|TRBJ2-4
CASGQELAKNIQYF
TGTGCCAGCGGACAGGAACTAGCCAAAAACATTCAGTACTTC
>many|TRBV11-2|NA|TRBJ1-1
CASSLNLGRLMNTEAFF
TGTGCCAGCAGCTTAAACCTCGGACGGCTAATGAACACTGAAGCTTTCTTT
>many|TRBV27|TRBD2|TRBJ2-2
CASSRGTTRWTGELFF
TGTGCCAGCAGCCGGGGGACTACCCGTTGGACCGGGGAGCTGTTTTTT